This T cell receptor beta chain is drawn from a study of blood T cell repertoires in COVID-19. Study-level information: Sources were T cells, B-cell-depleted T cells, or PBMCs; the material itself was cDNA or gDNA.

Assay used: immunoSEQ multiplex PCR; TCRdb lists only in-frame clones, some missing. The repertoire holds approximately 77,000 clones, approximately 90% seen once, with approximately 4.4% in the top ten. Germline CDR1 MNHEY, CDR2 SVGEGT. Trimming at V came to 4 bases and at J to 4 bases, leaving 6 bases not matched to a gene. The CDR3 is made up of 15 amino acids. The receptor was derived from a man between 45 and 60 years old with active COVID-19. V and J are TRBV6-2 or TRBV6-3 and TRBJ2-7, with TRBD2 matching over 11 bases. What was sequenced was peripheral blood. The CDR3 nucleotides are TGTGCCAGCAGTTCTAGCGGGGGGCCACTGTACGAGCAGTACTTC. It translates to CASSSSGGPLYEQYF.